Listed below are T cell receptor beta chains from one sample, sequenced in a study of T cells after yellow fever vaccination. TCRdb itself ran the 5' RACE reads through MiXCR, one entry per CDR3 protein. Here the sample spans around 200,000 distinct CDR3 sequences, 9.5% to 11% being singletons. The material sequenced was CD8+ T cells sorted from PBMCs, taken 15 days after the yellow fever booster vaccination. These receptors all stem from a young man who received the YFV17D yellow fever vaccine. Both conserved end residues are part of each CDR3. Fields, in order: D gene, V gene, clone size, J gene, CDR3 protein, CDR3 DNA. A D gene is named only where the DNA matches it firmly. The size of a clone is reported for some rows only, either as once, few or many, or as a class for expanded clones.

D gene: .; V gene: TRBV7-9; clone size: few; J gene: TRBJ1-2; CDR3 protein: CASSSPRGAGYTF; CDR3 DNA: TGTGCCAGCAGCTCGCCCAGAGGAGCAGGCTACACCTTC
D gene: TRBD2; V gene: TRBV9; clone size: .; J gene: TRBJ2-2; CDR3 protein: CASSASGGGTGELFF; CDR3 DNA: TGTGCCAGCAGCGCTAGCGGGGGGGGCACCGGGGAGCTGTTTTTT
D gene: .; V gene: TRBV2; clone size: few; J gene: TRBJ2-1; CDR3 protein: CASCRDLRPYNEQFF; CDR3 DNA: TGTGCCAGCTGCCGGGACCTCCGACCCTACAATGAGCAGTTCTTC
D gene: .; V gene: TRBV6-2/TRBV6-3; clone size: few; J gene: TRBJ2-3; CDR3 protein: CASSYSRDTQYF; CDR3 DNA: TGTGCCAGCAGTTACTCGAGAGATACGCAGTATTTT
D gene: .; V gene: TRBV25-1; clone size: .; J gene: TRBJ1-6; CDR3 protein: CASSEYLSSRSSYNSPLHF; CDR3 DNA: TGTGCCAGCAGTGAATATCTCTCATCACGCAGCTCCTATAATTCACCCCTCCACTTT
D gene: .; V gene: TRBV4-3; clone size: .; J gene: TRBJ1-2; CDR3 protein: CASSQDRAGGYTF; CDR3 DNA: TGCGCCAGCAGCCAAGACAGGGCTGGTGGCTACACCTTC
D gene: .; V gene: TRBV7-6; clone size: many; J gene: TRBJ2-7; CDR3 protein: CASSLQEAYEQYF; CDR3 DNA: TGTGCCAGCAGCTTGCAGGAGGCCTACGAGCAGTACTTC
D gene: .; V gene: TRBV11-2; clone size: .; J gene: TRBJ1-5; CDR3 protein: CASSLGGYSNQPQHF; CDR3 DNA: TGTGCCAGCAGCTTAGGAGGATATAGCAATCAGCCCCAGCATTTT
D gene: TRBD1; V gene: TRBV12-3/TRBV12-4; clone size: .; J gene: TRBJ2-3; CDR3 protein: CASRQGSRDTDTQYF; CDR3 DNA: TGTGCCAGCAGACAGGGGTCCCGGGACACAGATACGCAGTATTTT
D gene: .; V gene: TRBV5-6; clone size: few; J gene: TRBJ2-1; CDR3 protein: CASSNSVAIDEQFF; CDR3 DNA: TGTGCCAGCAGTAATAGTGTCGCTATCGATGAGCAGTTCTTC
D gene: .; V gene: TRBV7-9; clone size: many; J gene: TRBJ2-7; CDR3 protein: CASSSPGRGAYEQYF; CDR3 DNA: TGTGCCAGCAGCAGTCCGGGCAGGGGGGCCTACGAGCAGTACTTC